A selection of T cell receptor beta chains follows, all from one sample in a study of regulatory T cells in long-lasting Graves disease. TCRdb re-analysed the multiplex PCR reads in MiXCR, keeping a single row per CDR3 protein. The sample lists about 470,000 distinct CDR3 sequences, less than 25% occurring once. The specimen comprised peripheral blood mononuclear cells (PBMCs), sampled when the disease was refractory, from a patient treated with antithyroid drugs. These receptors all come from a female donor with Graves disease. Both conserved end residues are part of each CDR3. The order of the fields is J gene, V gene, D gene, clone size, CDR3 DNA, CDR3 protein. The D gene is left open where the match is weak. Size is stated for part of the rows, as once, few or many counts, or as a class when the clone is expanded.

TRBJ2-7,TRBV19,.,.,TGTGCCAGTAGTATCTCCCCGGTCGAGCAGTACTTC,CASSISPVEQYF
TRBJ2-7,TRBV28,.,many,TGTGCCAGCAGTTCCGGGGGACCCTACGAGCAGTACTTC,CASSSGGPYEQYF
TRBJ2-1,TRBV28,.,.,TGTGCCAGCAAGGTCCTTGATAATGAGCAGTTCTTC,CASKVLDNEQFF
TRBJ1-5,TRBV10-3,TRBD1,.,TGTGCCATCAGCGAGACAGGGGGCGCGAGTCAGCCCCAGCATTTT,CAISETGGASQPQHF
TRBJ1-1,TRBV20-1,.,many,TGCAGTGCCAACTCTAGACAGGCGATGAACACTGAAGCTTTCTTT,CSANSRQAMNTEAFF
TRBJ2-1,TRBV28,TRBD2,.,TGTGCCAGCAGTCTAGTGGGACTAGCAAGCAATGAGCAGTTCTTC,CASSLVGLASNEQFF
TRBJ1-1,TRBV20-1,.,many,TGCAGTGCTAGAGAACCGGGACAGAACACTGAAGCTTTCTTT,CSAREPGQNTEAFF
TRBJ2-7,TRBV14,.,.,TGTGCCAGCAGCCAAGATCCTGGACAGACCTACGAGCAGTACTTC,CASSQDPGQTYEQYF
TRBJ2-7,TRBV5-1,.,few,TGCGCCAGCAGCCAGAGCTCCGGACCATTCTACGAGCAGTACTTC,CASSQSSGPFYEQYF
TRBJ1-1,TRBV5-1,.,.,TGCGCCAGCAGCACCAAAGCCCCGAAGGGAGGCACTGGAGCTTTCTTT,CASSTKAPKGGTGAFF
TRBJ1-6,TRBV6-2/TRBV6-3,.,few,TGTGCCAGCAGCCAGGACGGCAGAACACCCCTCCACTTT,CASSQDGRTPLHF
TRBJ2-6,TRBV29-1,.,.,TGCAGCGTTGGGATCACAGTTAGTGGGGCCAACGTCCTGACTTTC,CSVGITVSGANVLTF
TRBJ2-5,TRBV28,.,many,TGTGCCAGCAGTTTACTCCGGGACAGAGGACTAGTACCGTTTATTGAGACCCAGTACTTC,CASSLLRDRGLVPFIETQYF
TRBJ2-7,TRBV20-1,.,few,TGCAGTGCACTAAGGACGGGGCAGTACTTC,CSALRTGQYF
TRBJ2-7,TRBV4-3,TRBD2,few,TGCGCCAGCAGCGCGGGACTATCTTCCTACGAGCAGTACTTC,CASSAGLSSYEQYF
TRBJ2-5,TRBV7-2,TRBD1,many,TGTGCCAGCAGCCAGGGACAGGGGAAGGGCGAGACCCAGTACTTC,CASSQGQGKGETQYF
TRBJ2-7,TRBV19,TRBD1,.,TGTGCCAGTAGTGGACGACAGGGTCTTTCGTCCTACGAGCAGTACTTC,CASSGRQGLSSYEQYF
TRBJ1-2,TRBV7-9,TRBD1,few,TGTGCCAGCAGCCCAGGGACAGCCGAACCTAACTATGGCTACACCTTC,CASSPGTAEPNYGYTF
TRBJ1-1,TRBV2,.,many,TGTGCCAGCTTAGGACCAATTCCGAACACTGAAGCTTTCTTT,CASLGPIPNTEAFF
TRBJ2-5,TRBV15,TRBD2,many,TGTGCCACCAGCAGAGATAAGACTAGCGGGAGTCAGCTCCAAGAGACCCAGTACTTC,CATSRDKTSGSQLQETQYF